The source of this T cell receptor beta chain is a study of T cells in Graves' hyperthyroidism and ophthalmopathy. General study findings and limits: Ophthalmopathy was identified by the model a median approximately six months ahead of onset.

In this sample, this clonotype turned up many times. Its antigen is undetermined. V lost 4 bases to trimming and J lost 3 bases; unmatched junction nucleotides: 9. Germline loops: CDR1 GTSNPN, CDR2 SVGIG (reference sequence). This CDR3 is 14 amino acids long. The source material, RNA transcripts, was used to amplify TCR beta CDR3 regions. Researchers ran a first-round RT-PCR on the TCR CDR3 using the HTBI primer set. TCRdb passed the multiplex PCR reads through MiXCR, listing each CDR3 protein once. The sample holds 540,000 or so distinct CDR3 sequences, around 14% seen once. The sequencing sample was made of blood. This sequence was found in a woman in her twenties or thirties with Graves' hyperthyroidism. J is TRBJ2-7 and V is TRBV30; 7 bases fit TRBD2. The CDR3 DNA is TGTGCCTGGACCCCCGGGCTAGCGGACTACGAGCAGTACTTC. As protein: CAWTPGLADYEQYF.